The 2 T cell receptor beta chains below all came from one sample that was sequenced in a study of blood T cell repertoires in COVID-19. The protocol was immunoSEQ multiplex PCR, while the TCRdb copy is restricted to in-frame clones and leaves out a portion. The table shows roughly 160,000 clones, with roughly four fifths occurring only once. The sample comprised peripheral blood. Receptors originate from a woman of 80 years or more with acute or convalescent COVID-19.

V and J are TRBV5-1 and TRBJ2-5, with TRBD1 identical over 7 bases. Germline trimming cut 5 bases from V and 1 base from J; bases unmatched to any gene: 5. The germline V gene has CDR1 SGHRS and CDR2 YFSETQ. The CDR3 has 14 residues. CDR3 DNA: TGCGCCAGCAGAGCCCGGACAGGCCAAGAGACCCAGTACTTC. Its translation: CASRARTGQETQYF.

This chain connects TRBV5-1 to TRBJ1-1, with TRBD1 matching 7 bases. V lost 4 bases to trimming and J lost 1 base; unmatched junction nucleotides: 4. The CDR3 length is 14 residues. Germline loops: CDR1 SGHRS, CDR2 YFSETQ. As DNA, the CDR3 is TGCGCCAGCAGCGGTAGGACAGGGAACACTGAAGCTTTCTTT. Protein product: CASSGRTGNTEAFF.